This note documents a single TCR beta chain sequence. Its target is not known. In the library, individual cDNA molecules carried attached unique molecular identifiers. TCRdb re-analysed the 5' RACE reads in MiXCR, keeping a single row per CDR3 protein. The sample has 50,000 to 65,000 distinct CDR3 sequences, approximately 14% seen once. The data originate from a study of early T cells in non-severe SARS-CoV-2 infection. As for the study in general: Sequencing used unsorted whole-blood bulk RNA, so chains lack pairing. Broader study findings: Matches to VDJdb favored anti-spike CD8 responses and missed private and CD4 specificities.

Sequencing input: whole blood. The sequence came from an adult who was a healthcare worker with PCR-confirmed SARS-CoV-2 infection or an uninfected control (not recorded which).

CDR3 nucleotides: TGTGCCAGTAGTATAGGTCAGCGAGGGGACATTCAGTACTTC. This codes for CASSIGQRGDIQYF. V gene TRBV19 combines with J gene TRBJ2-4; possibly TRBD1 or TRBD2 for D (5 bases each). Germline V lookup: CDR1 LNHDA, CDR2 SQIVND (reference sequence). The CDR3 is 14 amino acids. V was trimmed by 1 base and J by 8 bases, leaving 12 bases between them. Supplemented by reference TRBV19 and TRBJ2-4, the full variable domain reads DGGITQSPKYLFRKEGQNVTLSCEQNLNHDAMYWYRQDPGQGLRLIYYSQIVNDFQKGDIAEGYSVSREKKESFPLTVTSAQKNPTAFYLCASSIGQRGDIQYFGAGTRLSVL.